The clone carrying this T cell receptor (beta chain) was observed a single time. Its antigen is unknown. This entry comes from a study of OX40 agonist ivuxolimab in advanced cancers. Turning to the study itself: Hepatocellular carcinoma, melanoma, renal cell or head and neck cancer affected the dose-escalation patients.

This CDR3 has 14 amino acids. Germline V gene data show CDR1 as SGHRS and CDR2 as YFSETQ. V lost 0 bases to trimming and J lost 2 bases, with 8 bases between them. Study-wide points: Compared with others, partial responders at 0.1-3.0 mg/kg displayed clonal expansion among the lowest. CD4+ and CD8+ blood T cells expanded clonally by week 6 at 0.1 to 3.0 mg/kg.

TCRdb keeps only in-frame clones here, not all; method: immunoSEQ multiplex PCR. The profile shows around 100,000 clones, about 89% of them singletons. The chain combines TRBV5-1 with TRBJ2-5; the D call may be TRBD1 or TRBD2 (5 bases each). Sequences were derived from CD4+ or CD8+ T cells sorted from blood, sampled in a trial of the OX40 agonist ivuxolimab. This clonotype originated in an adult with an advanced solid tumor such as melanoma, head and neck, liver or kidney cancer. The CDR3 bases are TGCGCCAGCAGCTTGGGGGGGTTTCAAGAGACCCAGTACTTC. It specifies CASSLGGFQETQYF.